The 5 T cell receptor beta chains below all came from one sample that was sequenced in a study of cytomegalovirus exposure and HLA in healthy donors. A multiplex PCR was run with 60 Vbeta primers and 13 Jbeta primers. Here immunoSEQ multiplex PCR was the method, and the copy in TCRdb shows in-frame clones only, minus some. The sample contains 200,000 to 250,000 clones, around 85% of which appear only once. Sample: PBMCs. The receptors derive from a man aged 50-60 years in good health and CMV-seronegative.

In its sample, this clone was seen once. The chain joins TRBV5-1 to TRBJ2-2, with no clear D. CDR1 is SGHRS, CDR2 YFSETQ, per germline. V was shortened by 1 base and J by 0 bases, with 10 bases between the two germline ends. This CDR3 comprises 16 residues. CDR3 loop: CASSLIAVANTGELFF. DNA for the CDR3: TGCGCCAGCAGCTTGATAGCAGTTGCGAACACCGGGGAGCTGTTTTTT. The whole variable domain, remainder taken from reference TRBV5-1 and TRBJ2-2, is KAGVTQTPRYLIKTRGQQVTLSCSPISGHRSVSWYQQTPGQGLQFLFEYFSETQRNKGNFPGRFSGRQFSNSRSEMNVSTLELGDSALYLCASSLIAVANTGELFFGEGSRLTVL.

The gene calls are TRBV11-2 and TRBJ2-7; 10 bases map to TRBD2. Germline CDR1 SGHAT, CDR2 FQNNGV. Unmatched junction bases numbered 5, after V lost 4 bases and J lost 2 bases. The CDR3 runs to 15 residues. The CDR3, as DNA: TGTGCCAGCAGCTCCCAGAGCGGGGGGGCCTACGAGCAGTACTTC. Its translation: CASSSQSGGAYEQYF.

The chain uses TRBV5-6 and TRBJ2-1, with 9 bases that match TRBD2. V dropped 4 bases and J dropped 2; count of bases not matched to a gene: 4. CDR1 and CDR2 from the germline V gene are SGHDT and YYEEEE. The CDR3 sequence is 15 residues long. The CDR3 reads CASSVSGRPYNEQFF. CDR3 coding DNA: TGTGCCAGCAGCGTTAGCGGGAGACCCTACAATGAGCAGTTCTTC.

There are a few counts of this clone. The J gene is TRBJ2-5, the V gene TRBV5-4, with 11 bases matching TRBD2. The CDR3 is 15 amino acids. V trimming: 1 base; J trimming: 5 bases; junction bases outside the gene matches: 4. Germline CDR1 reads SGHNT; CDR2 reads YYREEE (reference sequence). CDR3 coding DNA: TGTGCCAGCAGCTTGCAACTAGCGGGAGTTGAGACCCAGTACTTC. Protein product: CASSLQLAGVETQYF.

The chain links TRBV28 to TRBJ2-5, with TRBD2 identical over 9 bases. Trimming took 2 bases from V and 4 from J; bases not matched to a gene: 11. Germline lookup yields CDR1 MDHEN and CDR2 SYDVKM. This CDR3 has 17 residues. The CDR3 here is CASSLRGRGRASETQYF. Written as DNA, the CDR3 is TGTGCCAGCAGTTTAAGGGGCCGCGGGAGGGCCTCAGAGACCCAGTACTTC. Variable domain in full (rest from reference TRBV28 and TRBJ2-5): DVKVTQSSRYLVKRTGEKVFLECVQDMDHENMFWYRQDPGLGLRLIYFSYDVKMKEKGDIPEGYSVSREKKERFSLILESASTNQTSMYLCASSLRGRGRASETQYFGPGTRLLVL.